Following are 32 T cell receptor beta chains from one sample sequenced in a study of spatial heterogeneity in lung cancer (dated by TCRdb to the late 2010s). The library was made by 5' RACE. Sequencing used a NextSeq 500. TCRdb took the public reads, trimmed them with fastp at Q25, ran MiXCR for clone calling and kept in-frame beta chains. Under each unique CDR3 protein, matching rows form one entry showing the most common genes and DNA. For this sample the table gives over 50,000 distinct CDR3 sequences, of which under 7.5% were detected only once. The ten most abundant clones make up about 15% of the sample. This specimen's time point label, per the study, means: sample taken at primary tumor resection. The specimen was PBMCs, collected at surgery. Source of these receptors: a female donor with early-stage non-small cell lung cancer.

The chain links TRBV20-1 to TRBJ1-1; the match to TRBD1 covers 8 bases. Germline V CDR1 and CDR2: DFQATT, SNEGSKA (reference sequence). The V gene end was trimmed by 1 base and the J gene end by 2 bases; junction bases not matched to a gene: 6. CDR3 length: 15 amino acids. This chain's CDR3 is CSARARTGINTEAFF. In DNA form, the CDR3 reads TGCAGTGCTAGAGCTCGGACAGGGATAAACACTGAAGCTTTCTTT.

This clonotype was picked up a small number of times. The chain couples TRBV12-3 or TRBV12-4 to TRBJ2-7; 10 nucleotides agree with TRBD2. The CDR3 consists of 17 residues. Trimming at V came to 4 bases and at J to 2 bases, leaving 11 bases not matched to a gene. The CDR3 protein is CASSSTPGLAETYEQYF. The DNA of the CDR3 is TGTGCCAGCAGTTCAACCCCAGGACTAGCGGAGACCTACGAGCAGTACTTC.

CDR3 coding DNA: TGTGCCAGCAGCTGGGGCGGGAGGGATGAGCAGTTCTTC. It encodes CASSWGGRDEQFF. The rearrangement uses TRBV7-2 and TRBJ2-1; TRBD2 aligns across 9 bases. Germline CDR1 SGHTA, CDR2 FQGNSA. The length of the CDR3 is 13 residues. J lost 8 bases, V lost 4 bases, and 3 bases had no gene match.

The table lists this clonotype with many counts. CDR3 sequence: CASSLVPDSQLNTEAFF. In nucleotides, the CDR3 is TGTGCCAGCAGCTTAGTCCCGGACAGCCAATTGAACACTGAAGCTTTCTTT. The chain combines TRBV7-9 with TRBJ1-1; D perhaps matches TRBD1 (6 bases). The germline gives CDR1 SEHNR, CDR2 FQNEAQ (reference sequence). The CDR3 is made up of 17 amino acids. V dropped 1 base and J dropped 0 bases, with 15 bases sitting between them. The full variable domain, with the rest looked up from reference TRBV7-9 and TRBJ1-1, is DTGVSQNPRHKITKRGQNVTFRCDPISEHNRLYWYRQTLGQGPEFLTYFQNEAQLEKSRLLSDRFSAERPKGSFSTLEIQRTEQGDSAMYLCASSLVPDSQLNTEAFFGQGTRLTVV.

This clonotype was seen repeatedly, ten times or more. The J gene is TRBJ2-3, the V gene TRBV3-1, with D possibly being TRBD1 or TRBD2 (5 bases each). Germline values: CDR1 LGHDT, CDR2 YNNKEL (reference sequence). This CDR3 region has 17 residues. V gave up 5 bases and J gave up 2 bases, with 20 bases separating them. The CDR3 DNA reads TGTGCCAGCAGCTTCCCGGCTCCTCGAGGGACCACAGATACGCAGTATTTT. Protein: CASSFPAPRGTTDTQYF.

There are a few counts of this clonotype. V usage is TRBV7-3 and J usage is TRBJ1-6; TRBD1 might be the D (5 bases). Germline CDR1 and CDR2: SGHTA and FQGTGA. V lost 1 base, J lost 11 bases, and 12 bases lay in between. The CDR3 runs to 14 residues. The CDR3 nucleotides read TGTGCCAGCAGCTTAAATTGGGGGAACGCACCCCTCCACTTT. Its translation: CASSLNWGNAPLHF.

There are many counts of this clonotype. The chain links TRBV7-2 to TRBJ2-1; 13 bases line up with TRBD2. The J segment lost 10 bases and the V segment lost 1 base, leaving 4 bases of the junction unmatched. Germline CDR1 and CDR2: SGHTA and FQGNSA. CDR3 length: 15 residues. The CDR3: CASSLGTSGGVEQFF. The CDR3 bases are TGTGCCAGCAGCTTAGGGACTAGCGGGGGAGTGGAGCAGTTCTTC.

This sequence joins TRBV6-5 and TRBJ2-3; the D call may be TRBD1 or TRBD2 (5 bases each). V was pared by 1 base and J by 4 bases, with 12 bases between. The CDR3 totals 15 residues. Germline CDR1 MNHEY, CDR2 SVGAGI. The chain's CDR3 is CASSYYGTHADTQYF. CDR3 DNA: TGTGCCAGCAGTTACTACGGGACGCACGCAGATACGCAGTATTTT.

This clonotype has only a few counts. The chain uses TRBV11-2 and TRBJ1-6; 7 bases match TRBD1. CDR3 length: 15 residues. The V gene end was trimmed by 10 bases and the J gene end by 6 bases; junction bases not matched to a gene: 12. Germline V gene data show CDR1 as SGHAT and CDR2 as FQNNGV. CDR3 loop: CATNSVAGGNSPLHF. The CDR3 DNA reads TGTGCCACCAACTCAGTGGCAGGGGGTAATTCACCCCTCCACTTT. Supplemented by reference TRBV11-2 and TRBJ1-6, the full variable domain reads EAGVAQSPRYKIIEKRQSVAFWCNPISGHATLYWYQQILGQGPKLLIQFQNNGVVDDSQLPKDRFSAERLKGVDSTLKIQPAKLEDSAVYLCATNSVAGGNSPLHFGNGTRLTVT.

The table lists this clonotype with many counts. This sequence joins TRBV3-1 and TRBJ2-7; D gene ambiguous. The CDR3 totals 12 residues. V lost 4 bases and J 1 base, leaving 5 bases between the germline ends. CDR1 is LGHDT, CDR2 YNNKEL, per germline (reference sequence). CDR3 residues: CASSLGSYEQYV. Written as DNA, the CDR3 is TGTGCCAGCAGCCTCGGTTCCTACGAGCAGTACGTC.

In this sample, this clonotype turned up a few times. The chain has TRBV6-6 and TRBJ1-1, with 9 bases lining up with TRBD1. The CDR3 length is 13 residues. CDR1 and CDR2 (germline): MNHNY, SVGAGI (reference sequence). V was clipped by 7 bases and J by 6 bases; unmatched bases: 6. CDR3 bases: TGTGCCAGCAATCCACAGGGGGCGGCTGAAGCTTTCTTT. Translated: CASNPQGAAEAFF.

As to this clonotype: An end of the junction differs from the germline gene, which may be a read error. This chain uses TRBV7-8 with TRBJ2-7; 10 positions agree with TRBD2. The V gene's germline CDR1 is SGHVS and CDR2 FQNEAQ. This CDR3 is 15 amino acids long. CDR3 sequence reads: CVSSQRTSGTYEQYF. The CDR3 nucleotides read TGTGTCAGCAGTCAACGAACTAGCGGGACGTACGAGCAGTACTTC.

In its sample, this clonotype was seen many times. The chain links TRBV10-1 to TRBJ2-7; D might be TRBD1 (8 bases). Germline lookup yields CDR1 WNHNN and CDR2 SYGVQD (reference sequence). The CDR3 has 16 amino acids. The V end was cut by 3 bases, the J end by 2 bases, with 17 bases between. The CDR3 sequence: CASSDPHRGGTYEQYF. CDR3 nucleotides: TGCGCCAGCAGTGACCCACACAGGGGGGGAACCTACGAGCAGTACTTC.

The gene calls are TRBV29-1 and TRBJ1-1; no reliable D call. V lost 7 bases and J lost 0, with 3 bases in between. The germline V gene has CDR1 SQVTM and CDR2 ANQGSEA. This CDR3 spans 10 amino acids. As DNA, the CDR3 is TGCAGCGCTGTGAACACTGAAGCTTTCTTT. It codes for CSAVNTEAFF.

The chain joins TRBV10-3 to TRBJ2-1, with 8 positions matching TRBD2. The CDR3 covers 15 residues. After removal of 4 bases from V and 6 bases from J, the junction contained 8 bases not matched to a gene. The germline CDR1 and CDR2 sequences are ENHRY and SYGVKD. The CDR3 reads CAISASSGSGNEQFF. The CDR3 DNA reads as TGTGCCATCAGTGCATCCAGCGGGAGCGGCAATGAGCAGTTCTTC.

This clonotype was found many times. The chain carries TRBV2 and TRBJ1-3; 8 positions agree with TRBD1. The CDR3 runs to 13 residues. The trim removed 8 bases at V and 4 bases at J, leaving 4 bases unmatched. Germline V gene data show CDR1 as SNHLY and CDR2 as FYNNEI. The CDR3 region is CASRDRGGNTIYF. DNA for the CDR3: TGTGCCAGCCGCGACAGGGGAGGAAACACCATATATTTT.

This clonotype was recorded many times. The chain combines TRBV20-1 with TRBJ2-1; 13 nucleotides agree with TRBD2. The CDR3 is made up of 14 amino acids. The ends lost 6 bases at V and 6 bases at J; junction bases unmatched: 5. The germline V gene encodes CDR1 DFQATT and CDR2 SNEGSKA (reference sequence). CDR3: CSADGLAGVNEQFF. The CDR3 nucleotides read TGCAGTGCGGATGGACTAGCGGGAGTCAATGAGCAGTTCTTC.

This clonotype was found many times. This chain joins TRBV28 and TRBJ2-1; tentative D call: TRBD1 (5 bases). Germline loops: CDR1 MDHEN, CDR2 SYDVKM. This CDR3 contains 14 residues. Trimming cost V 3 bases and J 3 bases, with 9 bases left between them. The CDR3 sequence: CASSLETGYNEQFF. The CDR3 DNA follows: TGTGCCAGCAGTTTGGAAACAGGCTACAATGAGCAGTTCTTC.

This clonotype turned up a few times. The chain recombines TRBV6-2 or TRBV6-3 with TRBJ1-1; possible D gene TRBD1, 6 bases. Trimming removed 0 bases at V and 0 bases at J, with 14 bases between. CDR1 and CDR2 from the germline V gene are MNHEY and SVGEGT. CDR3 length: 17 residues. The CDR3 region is CASSYSGGRTLNTEAFF. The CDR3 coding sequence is TGTGCCAGCAGTTACTCCGGGGGCCGAACCCTGAACACTGAAGCTTTCTTT.

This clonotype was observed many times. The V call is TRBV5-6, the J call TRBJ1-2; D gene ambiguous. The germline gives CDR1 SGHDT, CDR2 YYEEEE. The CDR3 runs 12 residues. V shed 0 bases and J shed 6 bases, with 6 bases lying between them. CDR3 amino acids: CASSLVMDGYTF. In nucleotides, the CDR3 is TGTGCCAGCAGCTTGGTCATGGATGGCTACACCTTC.

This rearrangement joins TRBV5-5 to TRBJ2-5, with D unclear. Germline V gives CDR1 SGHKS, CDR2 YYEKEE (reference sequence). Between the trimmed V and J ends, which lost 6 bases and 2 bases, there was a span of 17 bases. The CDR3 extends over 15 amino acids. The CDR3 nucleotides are TGTGCCAGCACCCCCCAGGCGTCGACACAAGAGACCCAGTACTTC. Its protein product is CASTPQASTQETQYF.

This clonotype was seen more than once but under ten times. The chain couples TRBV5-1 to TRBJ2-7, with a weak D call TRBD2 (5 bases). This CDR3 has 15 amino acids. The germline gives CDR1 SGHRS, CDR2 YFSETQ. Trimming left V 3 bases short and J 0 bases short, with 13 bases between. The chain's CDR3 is CASSYEGQSSYEQYF. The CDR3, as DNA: TGCGCCAGCAGCTACGAGGGTCAGAGCTCCTACGAGCAGTACTTC.

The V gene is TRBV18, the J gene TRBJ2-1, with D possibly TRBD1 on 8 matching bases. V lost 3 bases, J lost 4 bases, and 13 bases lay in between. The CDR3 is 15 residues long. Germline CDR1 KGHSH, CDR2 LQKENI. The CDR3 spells CASSPTGEGYNEQFF. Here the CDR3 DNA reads TGTGCCAGCTCACCGACAGGGGAGGGTTACAATGAGCAGTTCTTC.

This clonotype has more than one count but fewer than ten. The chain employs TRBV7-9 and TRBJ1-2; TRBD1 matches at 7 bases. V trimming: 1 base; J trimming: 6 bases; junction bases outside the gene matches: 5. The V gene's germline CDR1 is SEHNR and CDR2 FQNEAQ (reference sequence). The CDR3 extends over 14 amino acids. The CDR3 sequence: CASSLGGTAHGYTF. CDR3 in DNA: TGTGCCAGCAGCTTAGGGGGGACAGCGCATGGCTACACCTTC.

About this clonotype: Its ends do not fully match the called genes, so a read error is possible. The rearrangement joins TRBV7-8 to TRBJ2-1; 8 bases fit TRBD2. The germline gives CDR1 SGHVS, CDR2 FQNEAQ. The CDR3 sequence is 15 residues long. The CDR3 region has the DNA TGTACCAGCGGCCCAAGCGGGAGCTCCTACAATGAGCAGTTCTTC. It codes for CTSGPSGSSYNEQFF.

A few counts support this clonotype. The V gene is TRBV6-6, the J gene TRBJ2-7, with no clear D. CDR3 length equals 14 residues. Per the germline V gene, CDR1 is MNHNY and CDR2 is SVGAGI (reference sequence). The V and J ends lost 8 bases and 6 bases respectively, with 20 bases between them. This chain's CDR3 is CASGVGPTSREQYF. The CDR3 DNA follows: TGTGCCAGCGGGGTCGGGCCTACCTCTCGCGAGCAGTACTTC.

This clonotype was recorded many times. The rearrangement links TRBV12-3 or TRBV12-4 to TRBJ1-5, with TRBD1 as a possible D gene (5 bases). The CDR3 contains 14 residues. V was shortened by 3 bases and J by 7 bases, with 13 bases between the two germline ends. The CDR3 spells CASSFGGERQPQHF. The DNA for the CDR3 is TGTGCCAGCAGTTTTGGAGGGGAGAGGCAGCCCCAGCATTTT.

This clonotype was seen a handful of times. CDR3 in amino acids: CASSSPNYGYTF. The CDR3 DNA reads TGTGCCAGCAGCTCTCCCAACTATGGCTACACCTTC. The rearrangement uses TRBV6-5 and TRBJ1-2, with no clear D. This CDR3 region has 12 residues. Trimming cost V 6 bases and J 2 bases, with 7 bases left between them. Germline values: CDR1 MNHEY, CDR2 SVGAGI.

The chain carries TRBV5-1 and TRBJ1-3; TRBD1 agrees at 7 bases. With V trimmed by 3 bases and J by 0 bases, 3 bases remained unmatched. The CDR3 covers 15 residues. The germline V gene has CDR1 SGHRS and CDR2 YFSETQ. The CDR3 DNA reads TGCGCCAGCAGCTCCCCAGGGGGCTCTGGAAACACCATATATTTT. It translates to CASSSPGGSGNTIYF.

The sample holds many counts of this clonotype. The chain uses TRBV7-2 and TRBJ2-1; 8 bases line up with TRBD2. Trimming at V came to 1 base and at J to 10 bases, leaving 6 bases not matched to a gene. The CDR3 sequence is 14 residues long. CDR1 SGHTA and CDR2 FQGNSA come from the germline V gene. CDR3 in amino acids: CASSLDRGGREQFF. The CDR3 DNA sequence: TGTGCCAGCAGCTTAGATCGGGGGGGCCGGGAGCAGTTCTTC.

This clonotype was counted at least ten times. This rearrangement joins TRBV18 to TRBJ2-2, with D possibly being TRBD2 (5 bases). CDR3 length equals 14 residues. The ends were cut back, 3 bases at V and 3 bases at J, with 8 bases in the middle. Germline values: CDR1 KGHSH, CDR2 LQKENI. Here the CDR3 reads CASSPREYTGELFF. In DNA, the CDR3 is TGTGCCAGCTCACCGAGGGAGTACACCGGGGAGCTGTTTTTT.

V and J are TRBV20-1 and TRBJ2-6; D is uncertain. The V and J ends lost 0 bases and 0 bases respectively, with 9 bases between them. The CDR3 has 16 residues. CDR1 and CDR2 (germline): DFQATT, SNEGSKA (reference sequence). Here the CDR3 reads CSARDPQYSGANVLTF. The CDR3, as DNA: TGCAGTGCTAGAGATCCGCAGTACTCTGGGGCCAACGTCCTGACTTTC.